Following are 9 T cell receptor beta chains from one sample sequenced in a study of Ad26.COV2.S vaccination and SARS-CoV-2 variants. Treatment indicated: roughly 18 received Ad26.COV2.S at low or high dose, single or two shots; several received placebo; per-sample allocation not given. Sample collection was performed on day 63 after the first vaccine or placebo injection. Repertoires were generated with immunoSEQ multiplex PCR, while TCRdb's copy carries only in-frame clones and drops some. The table records a few hundred thousand clones, around 88% of them present only once. The source was peripheral blood, collected in a trial of Ad26.COV2.S vaccine versus placebo. The origin of the receptors is a person between 18 and 65 years old who received the Ad26.COV2.S COVID-19 vaccine or a placebo.

This clone was counted a single time. The chain uses TRBV7-9 and TRBJ2-1; 14 nucleotides line up with TRBD2. Germline V lookup: CDR1 SEHNR, CDR2 FQNEAQ (reference sequence). This CDR3 region has 15 residues. J gave up 6 bases and V 4 bases, and 2 bases lay outside the gene matches. The CDR3 coding sequence is TGTGCCAGCAGCTCGGGACTAGCGGGAGCCAATGAGCAGTTCTTC. It translates to CASSSGLAGANEQFF.

The chain couples TRBV4-3 to TRBJ2-7, with 8 bases aligning to TRBD1. CDR3 length equals 16 residues. CDR1 LGHNA and CDR2 YSLEER come from the germline V gene. The trim removed 3 bases at V and 4 bases at J, leaving 11 bases unmatched. The CDR3 sequence is CASSQEFGQGLYEQYF. Here the CDR3 DNA reads TGCGCCAGCAGCCAGGAATTCGGACAGGGACTTTACGAGCAGTACTTC.

The chain couples TRBV2 to TRBJ1-1; no firm D call. Germline-derived CDR1 and CDR2 are SNHLY and FYNNEI. The CDR3 has 13 residues. V lost 3 bases, J lost 4 bases, and 9 bases lay in between. CDR3 nucleotides: TGTGCCAGCAGTGATCGGCAGCCCACTGAAGCTTTCTTT. This gives the protein CASSDRQPTEAFF.

The rearrangement links TRBV6-6 to TRBJ1-6; D unclear. The CDR3 extends over 14 amino acids. V dropped 5 bases and J dropped 8 bases, with 13 bases sitting between them. Germline V CDR1 and CDR2: MNHNY, SVGAGI (reference sequence). The CDR3 DNA reads as TGTGCCAGCAGTGTCAGCCGGGAGGATTCACCCCTCCACTTT. It encodes CASSVSREDSPLHF.

This clone has only one observation. This chain uses TRBV29-1 with TRBJ2-7; D is ambiguous. Germline CDR1 and CDR2: SQVTM and ANQGSEA. The CDR3 covers 11 residues. Trimming pared 4 bases from V and 6 bases from J, leaving 10 bases between. The CDR3 loop is CSVGDLREQYF. The DNA for the CDR3 is TGCAGCGTTGGTGACCTTCGCGAGCAGTACTTC.

The chain carries TRBV10-3 and TRBJ1-6; D not certain. This CDR3 comprises 13 residues. CDR1 ENHRY and CDR2 SYGVKD come from the germline V gene. V was clipped by 3 bases and J by 7 bases, with 7 bases between them. This CDR3 is CAISDNQNSPLHF. CDR3 nucleotides: TGTGCCATCAGTGATAACCAAAATTCACCCCTCCACTTT.

The chain uses TRBV4-3 and TRBJ2-3, with 13 nucleotides matching TRBD2. With 4 bases clipped from V and 0 bases from J, the junction kept 7 bases outside the gene matches. The CDR3 covers 18 residues. In germline, CDR1 is LGHNA, CDR2 YSLEER. DNA of the CDR3: TGCGCCAGCAGCCTCCGGACTAGCGGGGGCCTCAGCACAGATACGCAGTATTTT. Its protein is CASSLRTSGGLSTDTQYF.

V gene TRBV2 combines with J gene TRBJ1-4; 8 bases line up with TRBD1. The CDR3 is made up of 15 amino acids. From germline, CDR1 is SNHLY and CDR2 FYNNEI. V was clipped by 6 bases and J by 7 bases; unmatched bases: 10. The CDR3: CASRGQGAFGEKLFF. CDR3 coding DNA: TGTGCCAGCAGGGGCCAGGGGGCTTTTGGTGAAAAACTGTTTTTT.

CDR3 residues: CASSQDSSYNEQFF. In nucleotides, the CDR3 is TGTGCCAGCAGCCAAGACTCCTCGTACAATGAGCAGTTCTTC. V is TRBV4-2 and J is TRBJ2-1; D call uncertain. Trimming stripped 0 bases from V and 4 bases from J, with 7 bases between. The germline V gene encodes CDR1 LGHNA and CDR2 YNFKEQ. The CDR3 has 14 amino acids.